The present TCR beta chain was sequenced within a study of neurological immune-mediated disorders. In its sample, this clonotype was seen many times. Its antigen is as yet unknown. CDR3 length equals 12 residues. Deletions cut 5 bases from V and 3 bases from J, with 5 bases between. Germline CDR1 reads SGHTA; CDR2 reads FQGNSA. By 5'RACE with 10-nucleotide random UMIs, the cDNA was made. TCRdb independently ran MiXCR on the 5' RACE reads; one entry per CDR3 protein. The sample includes fewer than 40,000 distinct CDR3 sequences, roughly 4.8% seen only once; the top ten take roughly 9%. Study outcomes and limitations: No CDR3 amino acid sequences recurred among expanded clones across subjects, suggesting private repertoires in all groups.

The sample was CD4+ T cells from blood. The TCR comes from a man in his late teens or twenties in good health. The chain is built from TRBV7-2 and TRBJ1-5, with no clear D. The CDR3 nucleotides read TGTGCCAGCAGCCCTTTCAATCAGCCCCAGCATTTT. It yields the protein CASSPFNQPQHF.